One sample yielded the 30 T cell receptor beta chains listed below, sequenced in a study of glioma-infiltrating T cells after dendritic cell vaccination. Repertoires were generated with immunoSEQ multiplex PCR, while TCRdb's copy carries only in-frame clones and drops some. The repertoire holds tens of thousands of clones, with almost 85% as singletons. The sequenced sample was blood, obtained before dendritic cell vaccination. The receptors derive from a human donor with glioblastoma.

Points on this clone: A junction boundary mismatches the germline segment, possibly from a read error. The rearrangement joins TRBV11-2 to TRBJ2-1, with no clear D. This CDR3 spans 11 amino acids. Germline CDR1 is SGHAT and CDR2 is FQNNGV. CDR3 sequence (DNA): TGTGCCAGCAGCTCCTTCAATGAGCAGTTCTTC. It translates to CASSSFNEQFF.

The chain couples TRBV10-3 to TRBJ2-7, with 7 bases lining up with TRBD1. Trimming cost V 4 bases and J 4 bases; bases outside gene matches: 7. This CDR3 has 14 amino acids. Looked up from germline, CDR1 is ENHRY and CDR2 is SYGVKD. CDR3 coding DNA: TGTGCCATCAGTGTTGACAGGGTTGGTTACGAGCAGTACTTC. Translated, it gives CAISVDRVGYEQYF.

CDR3 region: CASSSGLALAYNEQFF. CDR3 coding DNA: TGTGCCAGCAGTTCGGGACTAGCGTTGGCCTACAATGAGCAGTTCTTC. The V and J genes are TRBV7-2 and TRBJ2-1; 10 bases agree with TRBD2. With 6 bases clipped from V and 2 bases from J, the junction kept 7 bases outside the gene matches. Germline V gene data show CDR1 as SGHTA and CDR2 as FQGNSA. This CDR3 has 16 amino acids.

V gene TRBV5-4 combines with J gene TRBJ2-1; 11 positions agree with TRBD2. The V gene end was trimmed by 4 bases and the J gene end by 6 bases; junction bases not matched to a gene: 9. The CDR3 runs to 16 residues. The germline gives CDR1 SGHNT, CDR2 YYREEE (reference sequence). The CDR3 protein is CASSRILSGGVNEQFF. The CDR3 DNA sequence: TGTGCCAGCAGCCGGATACTTAGCGGGGGGGTCAATGAGCAGTTCTTC. Supplemented by reference TRBV5-4 and TRBJ2-1, the full variable domain reads ETGVTQSPTHLIKTRGQQVTLRCSSQSGHNTVSWYQQALGQGPQFIFQYYREEENGRGNFPPRFSGLQFPNYSSELNVNALELDDSALYLCASSRILSGGVNEQFFGPGTRLTVL.

The chain combines TRBV19 with TRBJ2-7; 8 nucleotides line up with TRBD1. The V gene end was trimmed by 8 bases and the J gene end by 4 bases; junction bases not matched to a gene: 7. The CDR3 contains 13 residues. CDR1 LNHDA and CDR2 SQIVND come from the germline V gene (reference sequence). The DNA for the CDR3 is TGTGCCAGTCAACGGGACAGGATGTACGAGCAGTACTTC. This translates into CASQRDRMYEQYF.

The chain links TRBV5-4 to TRBJ1-2; 9 positions agree with TRBD1. V lost 3 bases to trimming and J lost 4 bases; unmatched junction nucleotides: 10. The CDR3 is made up of 16 amino acids. Germline CDR1 reads SGHNT; CDR2 reads YYREEE (reference sequence). CDR3 in DNA: TGTGCCAGCAGCTCCTTGGACAGGGGCCTGGGCTATGGCTACACCTTC. Its translation is CASSSLDRGLGYGYTF.

The J gene is TRBJ2-5, the V gene TRBV5-4; TRBD1 agrees at 8 bases. The trim removed 7 bases at V and 5 bases at J, leaving 10 bases unmatched. CDR1 SGHNT and CDR2 YYREEE come from the germline V gene (reference sequence). This CDR3 region has 14 residues. CDR3 coding DNA: TGTGCCAGCCACGGGACCAGGGGGCAGGAGACCCAGTACTTC. It yields the protein CASHGTRGQETQYF.

The count of this clone is one. V usage is TRBV7-9 and J usage is TRBJ1-4; no clear D gene. CDR3 size: 13 residues. The germline V and J ends were trimmed by 5 bases and 3 bases, with 7 bases remaining between them. The germline V gene encodes CDR1 SEHNR and CDR2 FQNEAQ (reference sequence). The CDR3, as DNA: TGTGCCAGCAGCCCACAAGCTAATGAAAAACTGTTTTTT. Encoded protein: CASSPQANEKLFF. Variable domain in full (rest from reference TRBV7-9 and TRBJ1-4): DTGVSQNPRHKITKRGQNVTFRCDPISEHNRLYWYRQTLGQGPEFLTYFQNEAQLEKSRLLSDRFSAERPKGSFSTLEIQRTEQGDSAMYLCASSPQANEKLFFGSGTQLSVL.

This clone was found once. V gene TRBV9 combines with J gene TRBJ1-1, with D hard to call. V lost 3 bases and J lost 0, with 12 bases in between. Germline V gives CDR1 SGDLS, CDR2 YYNGEE. This CDR3 has 15 amino acids. The CDR3 loop reads CASSAGRTLNTEAFF. CDR3 bases: TGTGCCAGCAGCGCCGGGAGGACTCTGAACACTGAAGCTTTCTTT.

J is TRBJ1-6 and V is TRBV6-5, with TRBD1 matching 11 bases. Germline CDR1 reads MNHEY; CDR2 reads SVGAGI. Losses at the gene ends were 5 bases for V and 10 bases for J; bases not matched to a gene: 7. The CDR3 sequence is 15 residues long. In DNA form, the CDR3 reads TGTGCCAGCAGTCAGGACAGGGGGCCAGGGTCACCCCTCCACTTT. Translated, it gives CASSQDRGPGSPLHF.

V usage is TRBV18 and J usage is TRBJ2-3; 9 bases agree with TRBD2. Germline-derived CDR1 and CDR2 are KGHSH and LQKENI. J was trimmed by 5 bases and V by 4 bases; bases with no gene match: 13. CDR3 size: 17 residues. The CDR3: CASSRSSRGGREDTQYF. DNA of the CDR3: TGTGCCAGCTCACGGTCCTCGCGGGGGGGCCGTGAAGATACGCAGTATTTT.

This chain uses TRBV2 with TRBJ2-7, with TRBD2 matching over 11 bases. The V segment lost 4 bases and the J segment 4 bases; nucleotides outside the gene matches: 6. CDR1 and CDR2 (germline): SNHLY, FYNNEI. The CDR3 is 15 amino acids. CDR3 sequence (DNA): TGTGCCAGCAGTGGCGGACTAGCGGGCCGGTACGAGCAGTACTTC. The encoded protein is CASSGGLAGRYEQYF.

The genes are TRBV7-2 and TRBJ2-7; 10 nucleotides align to TRBD2. The junction had 2 bases not matched to a gene; V was cut back by 8 bases and J by 4 bases. CDR3 length equals 12 residues. Looked up from germline, CDR1 is SGHTA and CDR2 is FQGNSA. The CDR3 nucleotides read TGTGCCAGCGAGCGGGGGGGTTACGAGCAGTACTTC. Translated, it gives CASERGGYEQYF.

The chain is built from TRBV5-4 and TRBJ2-5; 10 bases line up with TRBD1. Germline CDR1 is SGHNT and CDR2 is YYREEE (reference sequence). V shed 4 bases, J shed 1 base, and the junction held 7 bases outside the gene matches. This CDR3 contains 16 residues. CDR3 nucleotides: TGTGCCAGCAGCCGTACCGGGACAGGGGTCCAAGAGACCCAGTACTTC. Amino acids: CASSRTGTGVQETQYF.

This sequence joins TRBV6-5 and TRBJ1-1; no clear D gene. V lost 5 bases to trimming and J lost 0 bases, with 7 bases between them. Per germline, CDR1 MNHEY and CDR2 SVGAGI. This CDR3 is 13 amino acids long. CDR3 sequence (DNA): TGTGCCAGCAGTGAGTCCATGAACACTGAAGCTTTCTTT. This sequence encodes CASSESMNTEAFF.

This chain connects TRBV6-5 to TRBJ1-2, with D possibly being TRBD1 (5 bases). The germline V and J ends were trimmed by 0 bases and 8 bases, with 16 bases remaining between them. Germline lookup yields CDR1 MNHEY and CDR2 SVGAGI. The CDR3 spans 15 residues. The chain's CDR3 is CASSYSIGRARGYTF. As DNA, the CDR3 is TGTGCCAGCAGTTACTCGATTGGCAGGGCAAGGGGCTACACCTTC.

This chain links TRBV27 with TRBJ2-1, with D perhaps matching TRBD2 (7 bases). Between the trimmed V and J ends, which lost 3 bases and 9 bases, there was a span of 9 bases. The germline CDR1 and CDR2 sequences are MNHEY and SMNVEV (reference sequence). The CDR3 length is 12 residues. CDR3 sequence reads: CASSFRGAEQFF. The DNA for the CDR3 is TGTGCCAGCAGTTTCCGGGGGGCTGAGCAGTTCTTC.

This sequence joins TRBV7-3 and TRBJ2-1; D perhaps matches TRBD1 (7 bases). Germline CDR1 and CDR2: SGHTA and FQGTGA. The V end was cut by 6 bases, the J end by 0 bases, with 12 bases between. The CDR3 is 15 residues long. CDR3 DNA sequence: TGTGCCAGCAGTCAGGGGGGTCCCTCCTACAATGAGCAGTTCTTC. It specifies CASSQGGPSYNEQFF. The whole variable domain, remainder taken from reference TRBV7-3 and TRBJ2-1, is GAGVSQTPSNKVTEKGKYVELRCDPISGHTALYWYRQSLGQGPEFLIYFQGTGAADDSGLPNDRFFAVRPEGSVSTLKIQRTERGDSAVYLCASSQGGPSYNEQFFGPGTRLTVL.

V gene TRBV18 combines with J gene TRBJ1-2; tentative D call: TRBD1 (5 bases). The CDR3 is 15 residues long. Trimming cost V 3 bases and J 5 bases, with 16 bases left between them. Germline V gives CDR1 KGHSH, CDR2 LQKENI. This CDR3 reads CASSPLDSAPYGYTF. Here the CDR3 DNA reads TGTGCCAGCTCACCGCTCGACAGTGCCCCTTATGGCTACACCTTC.

This chain joins TRBV6-1 and TRBJ1-5; TRBD1 agrees at 8 bases. CDR1 MNHNS and CDR2 SASEGT come from the germline V gene. The trim removed 6 bases at V and 9 bases at J, leaving 13 bases unmatched. The CDR3 contains 15 residues. In DNA, the CDR3 is TGTGCCAGCAGGGGACAGGTAAGCAATTTGGGGCCCCAGCATTTT. Translated: CASRGQVSNLGPQHF.

This clone was counted a single time. The V gene is TRBV25-1, the J gene TRBJ2-2, with D uncertain. V was shortened by 3 bases and J by 1 base, with 15 bases between the two germline ends. Germline CDR1 MGHDK, CDR2 SYGVNS. This CDR3 is 17 amino acids long. Here the CDR3 DNA reads TGTGCCAGCAGTGATCGTTCACCGCCGGGGAACACCGGGGAGCTGTTTTTT. It yields the protein CASSDRSPPGNTGELFF.

The chain joins TRBV5-1 to TRBJ1-2; D remains ambiguous. Per the germline V gene, CDR1 is SGHRS and CDR2 is YFSETQ. Between the trimmed V and J ends, which lost 4 bases and 2 bases, there was a span of 9 bases. This CDR3 has 13 amino acids. CDR3 bases: TGCGCCAGCAGCGAAGGCGGCAACTATGGCTACACCTTC. Its translation is CASSEGGNYGYTF.

The CDR3 bases are TGTGCCAGCAGCGCCGGGACAGGCCCGTACGAGCAGTACTTC. Protein: CASSAGTGPYEQYF. The rearrangement joins TRBV11-3 to TRBJ2-7; 8 nucleotides agree with TRBD1. Germline V lookup: CDR1 SGHNT, CDR2 YENEEA. The V segment lost 5 bases and the J segment 4 bases; nucleotides outside the gene matches: 7. The CDR3 contains 14 residues.

The rearrangement links TRBV6-1 to TRBJ1-3, with 7 bases lining up with TRBD1. After removal of 7 bases from V and 6 bases from J, the junction contained 12 bases not matched to a gene. Germline V CDR1 and CDR2: MNHNS, SASEGT. The CDR3 spans 15 residues. As DNA, the CDR3 is TGTGCCAGCAACAGGAGGGGGCAGACCCCAAACACCATATATTTT. Its translation: CASNRRGQTPNTIYF.

J is TRBJ2-3 and V is TRBV11-2, with D perhaps TRBD2 (7 bases). This CDR3 spans 17 amino acids. CDR1 SGHAT and CDR2 FQNNGV come from the germline V gene. Trimming shortened V by 5 bases and J by 4 bases, and 22 bases separated the two germline ends. This CDR3 reads CASSPSLVRGGPDTQYF. CDR3 bases: TGTGCCAGCAGCCCTAGCCTCGTGAGGGGGGGGCCAGATACGCAGTATTTT.

The rearrangement links TRBV19 to TRBJ1-5; TRBD1 matches 10 bases. The CDR3 totals 16 residues. CDR1 and CDR2 from the germline V gene are LNHDA and SQIVND (reference sequence). Germline trimming cut 6 bases from V and 1 base from J; bases unmatched to any gene: 6. CDR3 loop: CASRARDRGSNQPQHF. CDR3 sequence (DNA): TGTGCCAGTAGAGCTAGGGACAGGGGAAGCAATCAGCCCCAGCATTTT.

This clone was seen a few times. The chain combines TRBV2 with TRBJ1-2, with no clear D. This CDR3 comprises 16 residues. V lost 6 bases and J lost 3, with 20 bases in between. Per the germline V gene, CDR1 is SNHLY and CDR2 is FYNNEI. As DNA, the CDR3 is TGTGCCAGCAGGAGGAGGGCCGGGTTTGGCGACTATGGCTACACCTTC. This translates into CASRRRAGFGDYGYTF.

The chain couples TRBV18 to TRBJ1-1; D gene ambiguous. This CDR3 has 13 residues. Trimming removed 1 base from V and 1 base from J, with 4 bases in between. CDR1 is KGHSH and CDR2 is LQKENI in the germline V gene. The CDR3: CASSPLQNTEAFF. The DNA for the CDR3 is TGTGCCAGCTCACCACTACAGAACACTGAAGCTTTCTTT.

This rearrangement joins TRBV5-1 to TRBJ1-1; no reliable D call. Between the trimmed V and J ends, which lost 4 bases and 10 bases, there was a span of 17 bases. CDR1 is SGHRS, CDR2 YFSETQ, per germline. This CDR3 has 13 amino acids. CDR3 bases: TGCGCCAGCAGCCCGGAGGTGGGGTTTCGAGCTTTCTTT. The encoded protein is CASSPEVGFRAFF. Filled out from reference TRBV5-1 and TRBJ1-1, the complete variable domain reads KAGVTQTPRYLIKTRGQQVTLSCSPISGHRSVSWYQQTPGQGLQFLFEYFSETQRNKGNFPGRFSGRQFSNSRSEMNVSTLELGDSALYLCASSPEVGFRAFFGQGTRLTVV.

The rearrangement links TRBV5-6 to TRBJ1-1, with 9 positions matching TRBD1. The CDR3 loop spans 15 amino acids. CDR1 is SGHDT and CDR2 is YYEEEE in the germline V gene. Losses at the gene ends were 4 bases for V and 7 bases for J; bases not matched to a gene: 11. The CDR3 region has the DNA TGTGCCAGCAGCCAAACAGGGGGCGCGAGGGATGAAGCTTTCTTT. Translating it yields CASSQTGGARDEAFF.